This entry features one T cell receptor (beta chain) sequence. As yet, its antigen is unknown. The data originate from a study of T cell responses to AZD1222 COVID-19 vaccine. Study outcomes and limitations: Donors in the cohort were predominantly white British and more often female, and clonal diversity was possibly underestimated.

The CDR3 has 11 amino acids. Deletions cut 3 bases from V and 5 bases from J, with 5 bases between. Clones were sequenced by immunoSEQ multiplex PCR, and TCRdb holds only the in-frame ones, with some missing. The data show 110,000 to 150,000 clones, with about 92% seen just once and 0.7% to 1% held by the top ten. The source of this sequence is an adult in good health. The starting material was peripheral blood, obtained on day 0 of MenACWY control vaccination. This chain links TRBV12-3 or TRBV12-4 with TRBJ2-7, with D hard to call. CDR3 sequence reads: CASSFTHEQYF. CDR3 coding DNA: TGTGCCAGCAGTTTTACGCACGAGCAGTACTTC.